This TCR beta chain was documented in a study of T cells after yellow fever vaccination. The study, taken as a whole, reports: A secondary response was less intense yet reached its peak sooner, at day 5 versus 15. Post-booster repertoires contained most primary-vaccination clones again (about 95% CD4, approximately 86% CD8). Few clonotypes appeared in both CD4 and CD8 compartments.

As to this clonotype: The antigen is not known.

Template switching by 5'RACE produced TCR cDNA, adding a universal primer site and UMIs. TCRdb independently ran MiXCR on the 5' RACE reads; one entry per CDR3 protein. The data contain 450,000 to 650,000 distinct CDR3 sequences, just over 20% of them singletons. The source is a man aged 18 to 29 who received the YFV17D yellow fever vaccine. The sequencing used PBMCs, collected roughly 20 days after the first yellow fever vaccination.

The CDR3 sequence is CASSFLRNTIYF. DNA of the CDR3: TGTGCCAGCAGTTTCCTGCGGAACACCATATATTTT. The V and J genes are TRBV28 and TRBJ1-3; the D is unclear. Germline loops: CDR1 MDHEN, CDR2 SYDVKM. CDR3 length equals 12 residues. V dropped 3 bases and J dropped 7 bases, with 7 bases sitting between them.